The 18 T cell receptor beta chains below were found in one sample sequenced in a study of cytomegalovirus exposure and HLA in healthy donors. PCR employed 60 Vbeta and 13 Jbeta primers. The data were produced by immunoSEQ multiplex PCR, yet TCRdb's version contains in-frame clones alone and is incomplete. The data include about 140,000 clones; the top ten clones carry around 2.2%. The material sequenced was PBMCs. Receptor source: a woman between 18 and 29 years old in good health and CMV-seronegative.

V and J are TRBV9 and TRBJ1-4; D unclear. The CDR3 is made up of 14 amino acids. The germline V gene has CDR1 SGDLS and CDR2 YYNGEE. Deletions cut 3 bases from V and 2 bases from J, with 8 bases between. In DNA form, the CDR3 reads TGTGCCAGCAGCGGAGGCAGCACTAATGAAAAACTGTTTTTT. Residues: CASSGGSTNEKLFF.

The chain carries TRBV5-6 and TRBJ2-5, with TRBD2 matching 14 bases. This CDR3 comprises 16 residues. The J segment lost 4 bases and the V segment lost 4 bases, leaving 6 bases of the junction unmatched. The germline V gene has CDR1 SGHDT and CDR2 YYEEEE. This CDR3 reads CASSLGLAGGSETQYF. CDR3 in DNA: TGTGCCAGCAGCCTAGGACTAGCGGGAGGTTCAGAGACCCAGTACTTC.

The rearrangement uses TRBV4-3 and TRBJ2-1; weak D call: TRBD1 (6 bases). V was trimmed by 0 bases and J by 6 bases, leaving 12 bases between them. CDR3 length equals 15 residues. CDR1 is LGHNA and CDR2 is YSLEER in the germline V gene. The CDR3 region has the DNA TGCGCCAGCAGCCAAGACAGGGGATCGTTCAATGAGCAGTTCTTC. The encoded protein is CASSQDRGSFNEQFF.

The gene calls are TRBV4-3 and TRBJ2-2, with a tentative D call TRBD2 (6 bases). Trimming pared 0 bases from V and 3 bases from J, leaving 11 bases between. The CDR3 extends over 16 amino acids. Germline CDR1 and CDR2: LGHNA and YSLEER. As DNA, the CDR3 is TGCGCCAGCAGCCAAGAGGGGCGCGGGGACACCGGGGAGCTGTTTTTT. This gives the protein CASSQEGRGDTGELFF.

V and J are TRBV20-1 and TRBJ2-1; D uncertain. Trimming pared 3 bases from V and 5 bases from J, leaving 5 bases between. This CDR3 is built from 11 residues. From germline, CDR1 is DFQATT and CDR2 SNEGSKA (reference sequence). The CDR3 sequence: CSARRNNEQFF. CDR3 coding DNA: TGCAGTGCTAGGCGGAACAATGAGCAGTTCTTC.

The rearrangement links TRBV5-4 to TRBJ2-5; D perhaps matches TRBD1 (6 bases). The CDR3 spans 14 residues. The V end lost 4 bases, the J end lost 3 bases, and 13 bases lay between the germline ends. The germline gives CDR1 SGHNT, CDR2 YYREEE (reference sequence). The DNA for the CDR3 is TGTGCCAGCAGCCGAACAGGGCTCAAAGAGACCCAGTACTTC. Protein sequence: CASSRTGLKETQYF.

In nucleotides, the CDR3 is TGTGCCAGCAGCCGAGGCGGGGTAAATCAGCCCCAGCATTTT. Protein: CASSRGGVNQPQHF. This sequence joins TRBV5-8 and TRBJ1-5; D is undetermined. V dropped 4 bases and J dropped 4 bases, with 12 bases sitting between them. The CDR3 is made up of 14 amino acids. CDR1 SGHTS and CDR2 YDEGEE come from the germline V gene.

This chain links TRBV4-3 with TRBJ2-3; 10 bases map to TRBD1. The CDR3 loop spans 18 amino acids. The germline CDR1 and CDR2 sequences are LGHNA and YSLEER. Germline trimming cut 0 bases from V and 2 bases from J; bases unmatched to any gene: 8. CDR3 loop: CASSQDHGTGAYTDTQYF. CDR3 DNA: TGCGCCAGCAGCCAAGACCACGGGACAGGGGCGTACACAGATACGCAGTATTTT.

V gene TRBV9 combines with J gene TRBJ2-3; tentative D call: TRBD2 (6 bases). Trimming took off 0 bases at V and 3 bases at J, with 14 bases between the two ends. CDR3 length: 16 residues. CDR1 is SGDLS and CDR2 is YYNGEE in the germline V gene. The DNA of the CDR3 is TGTGCCAGCAGCGTAGTCGGAGGGAGTGGGACAGATACGCAGTATTTT. Its protein product is CASSVVGGSGTDTQYF.

The CDR3 here is CASSFLFPGVSSYEQYV. CDR3 nucleotide sequence: TGTGCCAGCAGCTTTCTTTTTCCGGGAGTGTCCTCCTACGAGCAGTACGTC. The V gene is TRBV7-6, the J gene TRBJ2-7; tentative D call: TRBD2 (6 bases). V lost 3 bases, J lost 0 bases, and 18 bases lay in between. This CDR3 comprises 17 residues. The V gene's germline CDR1 is SGHVS and CDR2 FNYEAQ.

The chain has TRBV28 and TRBJ2-2; 9 bases agree with TRBD2. Germline trimming cut 2 bases from V and 4 bases from J; bases unmatched to any gene: 2. The CDR3 length is 15 residues. Germline CDR1 reads MDHEN; CDR2 reads SYDVKM. The CDR3 region is CASSLKLAGTGELFF. The CDR3 DNA is TGTGCCAGCAGTTTAAAACTAGCGGGCACCGGGGAGCTGTTTTTT.

The V gene is TRBV2, the J gene TRBJ2-5; 9 bases fit TRBD1. The CDR3 has 13 amino acids. The V gene end was trimmed by 6 bases and the J gene end by 5 bases; junction bases not matched to a gene: 4. In germline, CDR1 is SNHLY, CDR2 FYNNEI. The CDR3 spells CASSYRGQETQYF. The CDR3 DNA sequence: TGTGCCAGCAGCTACAGGGGGCAGGAGACCCAGTACTTC.

The genes are TRBV29-1 and TRBJ2-3, with D possibly TRBD2 on 6 matching bases. CDR3 length: 11 residues. V was pared by 7 bases and J by 2 bases, with 7 bases between. Germline V CDR1 and CDR2: SQVTM, ANQGSEA. CDR3 residues: CSGEDTDTQYF. In nucleotides, the CDR3 is TGCAGCGGGGAGGACACAGATACGCAGTATTTT.

The rearrangement links TRBV7-3 to TRBJ2-1; 10 nucleotides match TRBD2. Germline V gives CDR1 SGHTA, CDR2 FQGTGA. The CDR3 has 16 residues. Trimming cost V 5 bases and J 6 bases; bases outside gene matches: 10. The CDR3 reads CASSRSASGRPNEQFF. The CDR3 nucleotides are TGTGCCAGCAGCCGCAGTGCTAGCGGGAGACCCAATGAGCAGTTCTTC.

V is TRBV5-4 and J is TRBJ2-1; D remains unclear. Germline assignment: CDR1 SGHNT and CDR2 YYREEE (reference sequence). V lost 0 bases and J 3 bases, leaving 10 bases between the germline ends. The CDR3 is 15 residues long. The CDR3 loop is CASSLAMRSYNEQFF. The CDR3 DNA follows: TGTGCCAGCAGCTTGGCCATGCGGAGCTACAATGAGCAGTTCTTC.

The chain recombines TRBV29-1 with TRBJ1-1; tentative D call: TRBD1 (6 bases). This CDR3 has 11 amino acids. The germline CDR1 and CDR2 sequences are SQVTM and ANQGSEA. Trimming shortened V by 7 bases and J by 10 bases, and 16 bases separated the two germline ends. The CDR3 here is CSDVQGYGAFF. For the CDR3, the DNA is TGCAGCGACGTGCAGGGGTATGGAGCTTTCTTT.

The J gene is TRBJ1-3, the V gene TRBV25-1; no definite D call. The germline V gene encodes CDR1 MGHDK and CDR2 SYGVNS. Deletions cut 0 bases from V and 1 base from J, with 4 bases between. The CDR3 sequence is 14 residues long. CDR3 residues: CASSEYGSGNTIYF. The DNA of the CDR3 is TGTGCCAGCAGTGAATACGGGTCTGGAAACACCATATATTTT. Full variable domain (outside the CDR3, taken from reference TRBV25-1 and TRBJ1-3): EADIYQTPRYLVIGTGKKITLECSQTMGHDKMYWYQQDPGMELHLIHYSYGVNSTEKGDLSSESTVSRIRTEHFPLTLESARPSHTSQYLCASSEYGSGNTIYFGEGSWLTVV.

This rearrangement joins TRBV5-4 to TRBJ2-5; 13 nucleotides agree with TRBD2. From germline, CDR1 is SGHNT and CDR2 YYREEE (reference sequence). The CDR3 has 16 amino acids. With V trimmed by 2 bases and J by 2 bases, 3 bases remained unmatched. CDR3 bases: TGTGCCAGCAGCTTCGGACTAGCGGGAGAACAAGAGACCCAGTACTTC. Encoded protein: CASSFGLAGEQETQYF. Supplemented by reference TRBV5-4 and TRBJ2-5, the full variable domain reads ETGVTQSPTHLIKTRGQQVTLRCSSQSGHNTVSWYQQALGQGPQFIFQYYREEENGRGNFPPRFSGLQFPNYSSELNVNALELDDSALYLCASSFGLAGEQETQYFGPGTRLLVL.